What follows are 30 T cell receptor beta chains derived from one specimen sequenced in a study of persistence of HIV-infected CD4 T cells. These receptors lack a known antigen. The libraries were made with immunoSEQ version 4 in survey mode. This table comes from immunoSEQ multiplex PCR, and its TCRdb copy is limited to in-frame clones, with some not included. The table records about 33,000 clones, roughly 82% of them present only once. Lysates of CMV-infected fibroblasts at 10 ug/mL stimulated these cells. Sorted nonresponding memory CD4+ T cells were CD40L-negative, CD69-negative, CD45RO-high. The material sequenced was CD4+ T cells sorted from PBMCs after 18-hour stimulation, taken from a patient who received antiretroviral therapy. These receptors were obtained from an adult woman with HIV who was CMV-seropositive.

CDR3 bases: TGTGCCAGCAGCAATCCTGGGTTGGGACCGAGCACTGAAGCTTTCTTT. Translation gives CASSNPGLGPSTEAFF. This chain joins TRBV21-1 and TRBJ1-1. TRBV21-1 is flagged as a pseudogene. The CDR3 contains 16 residues.

This chain uses TRBV30 with TRBJ1-5, with D perhaps TRBD1 (5 bases). The CDR3 is 14 residues long. Germline-derived CDR1 and CDR2 are GTSNPN and SVGIG (reference sequence). V was pared by 0 bases and J by 5 bases, with 11 bases between. The CDR3 loop reads CAWSVGGLHQPQHF. The CDR3 region has the DNA TGTGCCTGGAGTGTGGGGGGTTTGCATCAGCCCCAGCATTTT.

The CDR3 spells CASSIDGTANSPLHF. CDR3 coding DNA: TGTGCCAGTAGTATAGACGGGACAGCGAATTCACCCCTCCACTTT. The rearrangement uses TRBV19 and TRBJ1-6; 7 positions agree with TRBD1. This CDR3 has 15 amino acids. V gave up 0 bases and J gave up 7 bases; unmatched junction bases: 3. Germline V gene sequence: CDR1 LNHDA, CDR2 SQIVND (reference sequence).

The V gene is TRBV7-2, the J gene TRBJ2-5; D not resolved. The CDR3 contains 15 residues. Trimming pared 1 base from V and 4 bases from J, leaving 13 bases between. From germline, CDR1 is SGHTA and CDR2 FQGNSA. CDR3 DNA: TGTGCCAGCAGCTTAGTATCGGTGAGGTCAGAGACCCAGTACTTC. Encoded protein: CASSLVSVRSETQYF.

The chain uses TRBV6-5 and TRBJ1-1; 9 nucleotides align to TRBD1. Germline V gives CDR1 MNHEY, CDR2 SVGAGI. The V segment lost 6 bases and the J segment 1 base; nucleotides outside the gene matches: 6. This CDR3 is 15 amino acids long. This CDR3 reads CASRTGQGKNTEAFF. The CDR3 nucleotides read TGTGCCAGCAGGACCGGACAGGGGAAGAACACTGAAGCTTTCTTT.

V is TRBV19 and J is TRBJ1-2; D gene unclear. Trimming pared 3 bases from V and 2 bases from J, leaving 13 bases between. The CDR3 consists of 15 residues. The germline V gene has CDR1 LNHDA and CDR2 SQIVND (reference sequence). The CDR3 DNA reads as TGTGCCAGTAGTATCCGGGATTTGGCGAACTATGGCTACACCTTC. Translation: CASSIRDLANYGYTF. The complete variable domain, with remaining parts taken from reference TRBV19 and TRBJ1-2, reads DGGITQSPKYLFRKEGQNVTLSCEQNLNHDAMYWYRQDPGQGLRLIYYSQIVNDFQKGDIAEGYSVSREKKESFPLTVTSAQKNPTAFYLCASSIRDLANYGYTFGSGTRLTVV.

This clone was observed a single time. The gene calls are TRBV5-6 and TRBJ2-3; TRBD2 matches 7 bases. Germline-derived CDR1 and CDR2 are SGHDT and YYEEEE. After removal of 0 bases from V and 3 bases from J, the junction contained 4 bases not matched to a gene. The CDR3 is made up of 15 amino acids. In nucleotides, the CDR3 is TGTGCCAGCAGCTTGGTGGGAGGGTCGACAGATACGCAGTATTTT. Protein: CASSLVGGSTDTQYF.

The chain joins TRBV24-1 to TRBJ2-1, with D possibly TRBD2 on 5 matching bases. V was shortened by 3 bases and J by 2 bases, with 13 bases between the two germline ends. Per germline, CDR1 KGHDR and CDR2 SFDVKD. The CDR3 runs 16 residues. Here the CDR3 DNA reads TGTGCCACCAGTGATCCCGGACTTTCTACCTACAATGAGCAGTTCTTC. Amino acids: CATSDPGLSTYNEQFF.

The chain combines TRBV5-1 with TRBJ1-2; TRBD1 agrees at 7 bases. J lost 7 bases, V lost 0 bases, and 9 bases had no gene match. Germline-derived CDR1 and CDR2 are SGHRS and YFSETQ. The CDR3 runs 15 residues. CDR3 sequence (DNA): TGCGCCAGCAGCTTGGAGGTCTTGGGGACAGCTGGCTACACCTTC. The encoded protein is CASSLEVLGTAGYTF.

This clone is labeled medium-sized. Additional DNA sequences in this sample encode the identical CDR3. The rearrangement links TRBV5-1 to TRBJ2-3, with a tentative D call TRBD2 (6 bases). The CDR3 runs 15 residues. V shed 0 bases and J shed 3 bases, with 11 bases lying between them. The germline V gene encodes CDR1 SGHRS and CDR2 YFSETQ. Here the CDR3 DNA reads TGCGCCAGCAGCTTGGAACCGGGAGAGACAGATACGCAGTATTTT. It encodes CASSLEPGETDTQYF.

As regards this clone: One junction end does not reproduce the germline sequence, and a read error may be involved. J is TRBJ2-5 and V is TRBV7-2; no definite D call. This CDR3 is 16 amino acids long. Germline V lookup: CDR1 SGHTA, CDR2 FQGNSA. The CDR3 region has the DNA TGTGCCAGCAGCTTAGGTACCTCAGGATCTCAAGCGACCCAGTACTTC. Translation: CASSLGTSGSQATQYF.

The chain has TRBV5-8 and TRBJ1-5; weak D call: TRBD1 (5 bases). Germline V gene data show CDR1 as SGHTS and CDR2 as YDEGEE. This CDR3 has 16 amino acids. V lost 5 bases and J lost 1, with 16 bases in between. CDR3 amino acids: CASRWGEGSSNQPQHF. The CDR3 DNA reads as TGTGCCAGCAGGTGGGGGGAGGGATCAAGCAATCAGCCCCAGCATTTT.

The rearrangement uses TRBV7-9 and TRBJ2-3; TRBD2 matches at 10 bases. There are 17 residues in the CDR3. Germline-derived CDR1 and CDR2 are SEHNR and FQNEAQ (reference sequence). Losses at the gene ends were 6 bases for V and 9 bases for J; bases not matched to a gene: 18. The CDR3 here is CASSQLSGRPHEGTQYF. CDR3 bases: TGTGCCAGCAGTCAACTTAGCGGGAGGCCCCACGAGGGGACGCAGTATTTT.

The chain couples TRBV5-6 to TRBJ2-5; D might be TRBD1 or TRBD2, each matching 5 bases. CDR1 and CDR2 (germline): SGHDT, YYEEEE. V was pared by 4 bases and J by 1 base, with 8 bases between. The CDR3 contains 13 residues. The CDR3 spells CASSGTGQETQYF. The CDR3 DNA follows: TGTGCCAGCAGCGGGACCGGCCAAGAGACCCAGTACTTC.

A single count supports this clone. The chain couples TRBV19 to TRBJ1-4; D is unclear. Germline assignment: CDR1 LNHDA and CDR2 SQIVND (reference sequence). This CDR3 is built from 14 residues. Trimming cost V 6 bases and J 0 bases, with 8 bases left between them. DNA of the CDR3: TGTGCCAGTAGCCCTTCTGCAACTAATGAAAAACTGTTTTTT. Protein: CASSPSATNEKLFF.

The J gene is TRBJ2-1, the V gene TRBV5-1; 8 bases are a match to TRBD2. Unmatched junction bases numbered 6, after V lost 4 bases and J lost 6 bases. The V gene's germline CDR1 is SGHRS and CDR2 YFSETQ. This CDR3 is 14 amino acids long. The CDR3 bases are TGCGCCAGCAGCGAGGGACTAGGGTTCAATGAGCAGTTCTTC. Translated: CASSEGLGFNEQFF.

The V call is TRBV15, the J call TRBJ1-4; 7 nucleotides line up with TRBD1. The length of the CDR3 is 15 residues. The V segment lost 1 base and the J segment 8 bases; nucleotides outside the gene matches: 7. Germline V lookup: CDR1 LNHNV, CDR2 YYDKDF (reference sequence). The CDR3 here is CATSRVRGGVEKLFF. The CDR3 bases are TGTGCCACCAGCAGAGTGAGAGGGGGCGTCGAAAAACTGTTTTTT.

The chain uses TRBV7-3 and TRBJ1-1; TRBD1 matches at 7 bases. This CDR3 comprises 14 residues. With 5 bases clipped from V and 4 bases from J, the junction kept 7 bases outside the gene matches. CDR1 is SGHTA, CDR2 FQGTGA, per germline. CDR3 sequence reads: CASSRTGVGTEAFF. The DNA for the CDR3 is TGTGCCAGCAGCAGAACAGGGGTAGGCACTGAAGCTTTCTTT.

The J gene is TRBJ1-6, the V gene TRBV5-6, with 7 bases aligning to TRBD1. CDR3 size: 15 residues. V gave up 2 bases and J gave up 5 bases; unmatched junction bases: 4. Germline-derived CDR1 and CDR2 are SGHDT and YYEEEE. The CDR3 reads CASSFNQGDNSPLHF. In DNA form, the CDR3 reads TGTGCCAGCAGCTTTAATCAGGGGGATAATTCACCCCTCCACTTT.

The chain carries TRBV7-2 and TRBJ2-7, with 8 bases lining up with TRBD2. The CDR3 totals 15 residues. The ends lost 8 bases at V and 1 base at J; junction bases unmatched: 10. CDR1 is SGHTA and CDR2 is FQGNSA in the germline V gene. CDR3 sequence (DNA): TGTGCCAGCGCCTCTGCGGGGGGAGCGTCCTACGAGCAGTACTTC. It specifies CASASAGGASYEQYF.

The chain joins TRBV4-1 to TRBJ1-5; 7 bases map to TRBD1. V gave up 1 base and J gave up 9 bases; unmatched junction bases: 9. This CDR3 comprises 15 residues. Germline V lookup: CDR1 MGHRA, CDR2 YSYEKL. The CDR3 protein is CASSQGDRGHRPQHF. For the CDR3, the DNA is TGCGCCAGCAGCCAAGGGGATAGGGGGCACCGGCCCCAGCATTTT.

This clone showed up just once. V gene TRBV11-3 combines with J gene TRBJ1-1; a possible D gene is TRBD1 (5 bases). The V end lost 5 bases, the J end lost 3 bases, and 16 bases lay between the germline ends. The CDR3 is 15 residues long. CDR1 is SGHNT, CDR2 YENEEA, per germline. This CDR3 is CASSQTGALHTEAFF. For the CDR3, the DNA is TGTGCCAGCAGCCAAACTGGGGCCCTCCACACTGAAGCTTTCTTT.

V and J are TRBV24-1 and TRBJ2-1, with D unresolved. Deletions cut 4 bases from V and 13 bases from J, with 10 bases between. Germline V gives CDR1 KGHDR, CDR2 SFDVKD. This CDR3 has 11 amino acids. CDR3 nucleotide sequence: TGTGCCACCAGTGACACAGCTCTACAGTTCTTC. It encodes CATSDTALQFF.

The V call is TRBV2, the J call TRBJ2-5; D unresolved. This CDR3 is 12 amino acids long. Germline V lookup: CDR1 SNHLY, CDR2 FYNNEI. Trimming took 3 bases from V and 7 from J, leaving 9 bases between them. In DNA, the CDR3 is TGTGCCAGCAGTGAGGGTCCGCGGACCCAGTACTTC. It encodes CASSEGPRTQYF.

The V gene is TRBV4-1, the J gene TRBJ2-3; D unclear. Germline loops: CDR1 MGHRA, CDR2 YSYEKL. V lost 0 bases to trimming and J lost 1 base, with 8 bases between them. The CDR3 runs 15 residues. CDR3 sequence: CASSQDGQGTDTQYF. The CDR3 nucleotides are TGCGCCAGCAGCCAAGACGGGCAGGGCACAGATACGCAGTATTTT.

The chain couples TRBV5-1 to TRBJ2-7, with D tentatively TRBD2 (5 bases). Between the trimmed V and J ends, which lost 0 bases and 2 bases, there was a span of 6 bases. CDR1 is SGHRS, CDR2 YFSETQ, per germline. The CDR3 has 13 amino acids. The CDR3 nucleotides read TGCGCCAGCAGCTTGGCGGGAACCTACGAGCAGTACTTC. It codes for CASSLAGTYEQYF. Combining the CDR3 with reference TRBV5-1 and TRBJ2-7 gives the whole variable domain KAGVTQTPRYLIKTRGQQVTLSCSPISGHRSVSWYQQTPGQGLQFLFEYFSETQRNKGNFPGRFSGRQFSNSRSEMNVSTLELGDSALYLCASSLAGTYEQYFGPGTRLTVT.

The chain joins TRBV7-2 to TRBJ1-2; 9 positions agree with TRBD1. The germline V gene encodes CDR1 SGHTA and CDR2 FQGNSA. The junction had 6 bases not matched to a gene; V was cut back by 6 bases and J by 1 base. The CDR3 is 15 amino acids. Here the CDR3 reads CASSTHRGRNYGYTF. In DNA, the CDR3 is TGTGCCAGCAGTACCCACAGGGGGCGTAACTATGGCTACACCTTC.

V and J are TRBV2 and TRBJ1-2; tentative D call: TRBD1 (5 bases). The germline gives CDR1 SNHLY, CDR2 FYNNEI. The germline V and J ends were trimmed by 7 bases and 7 bases, with 13 bases remaining between them. The CDR3 extends over 12 amino acids. The CDR3 region has the DNA TGTGCCAGCACGGGGACGGCCGGTGGCTACACCTTC. Encoded protein: CASTGTAGGYTF.

This chain uses TRBV6-5 with TRBJ2-7; 13 bases line up with TRBD2. The V gene end was trimmed by 5 bases and the J gene end by 4 bases; junction bases not matched to a gene: 5. Germline CDR1 reads MNHEY; CDR2 reads SVGAGI. The CDR3 is made up of 15 amino acids. The CDR3 bases are TGTGCCAGCAGTAGCAGGACTAGCGGGGGTTACGAGCAGTACTTC. As protein: CASSSRTSGGYEQYF.

This chain uses TRBV24-1 with TRBJ1-1; 7 nucleotides agree with TRBD1. The length of the CDR3 is 12 residues. In germline, CDR1 is KGHDR, CDR2 SFDVKD. Trimming removed 4 bases from V and 10 bases from J; junction bases left unmatched: 5. The CDR3 is CATSEGSGGAFF. The CDR3 nucleotides are TGTGCCACCAGTGAAGGATCAGGGGGAGCTTTCTTT.